What follows is one T cell receptor (beta chain) and its context. This entry belongs to a study of blood T cells in healthy people across ages. The use of a sample-barcoded 5' primer and a J-beta primer mix characterized a second PCR of about 7 to 12 cycles. MiXCR was run by TCRdb on the 5' RACE reads, yielding one entry per CDR3 protein. The data contain more than 1,400,000 distinct CDR3 sequences, roughly 45% of them seen just once; the ten biggest clones take up roughly 8.2%. V was clipped by 5 bases and J by 6 bases, with 9 bases between them. The germline V gene has CDR1 DFQATT and CDR2 SNEGSKA (reference sequence). This CDR3 comprises 11 residues.

This clonotype was sampled from a woman in her late teens or twenties in good health. This chain connects TRBV20-1 to TRBJ2-3; D is undetermined. The specimen was blood. The CDR3 coding sequence is TGCAGTGCTGGGGAACCGGATACGCAGTATTTT. This encodes CSAGEPDTQYF.